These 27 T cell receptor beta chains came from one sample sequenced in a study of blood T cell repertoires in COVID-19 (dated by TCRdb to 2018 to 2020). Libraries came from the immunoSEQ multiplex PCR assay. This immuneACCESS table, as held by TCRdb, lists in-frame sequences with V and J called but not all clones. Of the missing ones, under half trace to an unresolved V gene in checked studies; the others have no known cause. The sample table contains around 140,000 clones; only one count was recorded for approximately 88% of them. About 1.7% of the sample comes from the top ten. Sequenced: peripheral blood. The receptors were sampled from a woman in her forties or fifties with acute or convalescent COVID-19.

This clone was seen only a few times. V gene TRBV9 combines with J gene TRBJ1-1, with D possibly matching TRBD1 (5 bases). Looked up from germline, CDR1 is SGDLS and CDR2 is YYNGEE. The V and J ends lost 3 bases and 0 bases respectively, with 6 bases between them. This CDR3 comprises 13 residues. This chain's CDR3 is CASSGQLNTEAFF. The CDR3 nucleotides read TGTGCCAGCAGCGGACAGTTGAACACTGAAGCTTTCTTT.

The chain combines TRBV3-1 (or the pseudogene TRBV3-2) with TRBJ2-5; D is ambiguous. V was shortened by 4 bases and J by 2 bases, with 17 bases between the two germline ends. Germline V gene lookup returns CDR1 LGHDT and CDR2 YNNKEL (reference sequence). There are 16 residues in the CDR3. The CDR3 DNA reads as TGTGCCAGCAGCCCCGTAGCTGCAGCGTCACAAGAGACCCAGTACTTC. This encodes CASSPVAAASQETQYF.

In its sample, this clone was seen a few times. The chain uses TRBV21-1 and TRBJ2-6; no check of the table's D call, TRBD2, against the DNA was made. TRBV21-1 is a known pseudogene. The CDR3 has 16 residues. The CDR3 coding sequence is TGTGCCAGCAGCAAGAGGGAGGTGGGTGGGGCCAACGTCCTGACTTTC. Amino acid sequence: CASSKREVGGANVLTF.

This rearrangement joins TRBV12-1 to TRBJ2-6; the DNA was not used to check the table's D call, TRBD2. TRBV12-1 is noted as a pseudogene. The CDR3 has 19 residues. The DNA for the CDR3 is TGTGCCAGCAGCTCTATACTAGCGGGAGGTCTTGCTGGGGCCAACGTCCTGACTTTC. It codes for CASSSILAGGLAGANVLTF.

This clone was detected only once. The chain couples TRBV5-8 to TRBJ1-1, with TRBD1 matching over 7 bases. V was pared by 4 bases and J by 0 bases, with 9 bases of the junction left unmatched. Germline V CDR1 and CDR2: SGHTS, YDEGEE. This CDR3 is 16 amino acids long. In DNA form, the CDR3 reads TGTGCCAGCAGCGGGCTGGGACAGCTCATGAACACTGAAGCTTTCTTT. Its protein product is CASSGLGQLMNTEAFF. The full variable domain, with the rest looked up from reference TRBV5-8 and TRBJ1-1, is EAGVTQSPTHLIKTRGQQATLRCSPISGHTSVYWYQQALGLGLQFLLWYDEGEERNRGNFPPRFSGRQFPNYSSELNVNALELEDSALYLCASSGLGQLMNTEAFFGQGTRLTVV.

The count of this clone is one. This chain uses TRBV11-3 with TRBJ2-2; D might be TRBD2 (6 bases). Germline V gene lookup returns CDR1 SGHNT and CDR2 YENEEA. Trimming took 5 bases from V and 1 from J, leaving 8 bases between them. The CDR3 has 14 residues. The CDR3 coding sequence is TGTGCCAGCAGCCCGGGGGAGAACACCGGGGAGCTGTTTTTT. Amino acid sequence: CASSPGENTGELFF.

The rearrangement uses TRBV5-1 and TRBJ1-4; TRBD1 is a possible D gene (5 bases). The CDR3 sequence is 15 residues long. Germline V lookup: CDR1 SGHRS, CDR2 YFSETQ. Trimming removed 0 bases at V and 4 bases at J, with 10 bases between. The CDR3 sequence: CASSLVGGSNEKLFF. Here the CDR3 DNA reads TGCGCCAGCAGCTTGGTGGGGGGGAGTAATGAAAAACTGTTTTTT.

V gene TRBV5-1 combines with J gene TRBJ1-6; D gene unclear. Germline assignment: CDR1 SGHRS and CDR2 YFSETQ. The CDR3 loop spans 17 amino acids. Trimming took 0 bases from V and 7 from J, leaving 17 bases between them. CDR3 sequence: CASSLAIEARRNSPLHF. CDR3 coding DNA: TGCGCCAGCAGCTTGGCCATTGAGGCCCGGAGGAATTCACCCCTCCACTTT.

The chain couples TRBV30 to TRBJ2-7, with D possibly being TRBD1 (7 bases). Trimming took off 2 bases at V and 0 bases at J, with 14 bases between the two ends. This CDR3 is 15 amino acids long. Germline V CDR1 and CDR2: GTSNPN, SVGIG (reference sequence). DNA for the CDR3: TGTGCCTGGAGTTATGGCGGGACAGCCTCCTACGAGCAGTACTTC. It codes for CAWSYGGTASYEQYF. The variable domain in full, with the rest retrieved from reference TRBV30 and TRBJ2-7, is SQTIHQWPATLVQPVGSPLSLECTVEGTSNPNLYWYRQAAGRGLQLLFYSVGIGQISSEVPQNLSASRPQDRQFILSSKKLLLSDSGFYLCAWSYGGTASYEQYFGPGTRLTVT.

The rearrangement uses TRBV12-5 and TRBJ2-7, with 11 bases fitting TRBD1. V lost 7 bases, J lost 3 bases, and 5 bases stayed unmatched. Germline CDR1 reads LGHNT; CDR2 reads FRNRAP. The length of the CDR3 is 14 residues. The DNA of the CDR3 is TGTGCTAGTGCCCCGGGGACAGGGGGCTACGAGCAGTACTTC. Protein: CASAPGTGGYEQYF.

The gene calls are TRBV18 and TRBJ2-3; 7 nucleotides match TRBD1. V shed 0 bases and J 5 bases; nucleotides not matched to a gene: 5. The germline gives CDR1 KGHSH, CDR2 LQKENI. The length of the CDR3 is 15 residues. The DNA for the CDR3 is TGTGCCAGCTCACCACCCGGGGCAGGGGGAGATACGCAGTATTTT. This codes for CASSPPGAGGDTQYF. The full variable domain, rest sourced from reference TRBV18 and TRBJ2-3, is NAGVMQNPRHLVRRRGQEARLRCSPMKGHSHVYWYRQLPEEGLKFMVYLQKENIIDESGMPKERFSAEFPKEGPSILRIQQVVRGDSAAYFCASSPPGAGGDTQYFGPGTRLTVL.

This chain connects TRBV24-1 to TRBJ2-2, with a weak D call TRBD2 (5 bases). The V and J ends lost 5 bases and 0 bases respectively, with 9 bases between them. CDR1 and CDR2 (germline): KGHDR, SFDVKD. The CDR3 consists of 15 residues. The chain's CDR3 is CATSGNGANTGELFF. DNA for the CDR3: TGTGCCACCAGTGGAAACGGGGCGAACACCGGGGAGCTGTTTTTT.

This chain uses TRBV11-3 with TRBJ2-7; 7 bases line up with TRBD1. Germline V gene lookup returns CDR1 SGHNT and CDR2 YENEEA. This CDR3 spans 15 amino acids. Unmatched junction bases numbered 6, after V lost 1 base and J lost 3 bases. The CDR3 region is CASSLAGQDSYEQYF. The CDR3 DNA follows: TGTGCCAGCAGCTTAGCCGGACAGGACAGCTACGAGCAGTACTTC.

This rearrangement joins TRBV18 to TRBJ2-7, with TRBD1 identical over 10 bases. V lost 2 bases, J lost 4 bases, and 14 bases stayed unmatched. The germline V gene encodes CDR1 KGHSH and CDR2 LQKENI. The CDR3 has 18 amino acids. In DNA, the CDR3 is TGTGCCAGCTCACCATCCTCGTATTCGGGACAGGGGAAGTACGAGCAGTACTTC. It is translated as CASSPSSYSGQGKYEQYF.

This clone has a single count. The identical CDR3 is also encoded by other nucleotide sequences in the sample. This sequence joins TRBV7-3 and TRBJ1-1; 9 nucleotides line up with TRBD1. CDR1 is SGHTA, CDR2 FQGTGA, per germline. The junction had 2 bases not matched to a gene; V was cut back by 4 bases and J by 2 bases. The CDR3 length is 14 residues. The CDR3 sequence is CASSSGQGNTEAFF. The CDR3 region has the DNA TGTGCCAGCAGCTCGGGACAGGGCAACACTGAAGCTTTCTTT.

The CDR3 bases are TGTGCCAGCAGTCCGCGACCGCCCGGGGAGTTCTTC. This encodes CASSPRPPGEFF. The chain carries TRBV27 and TRBJ2-1, with D perhaps matching TRBD2 (5 bases). Per germline, CDR1 MNHEY and CDR2 SMNVEV (reference sequence). The CDR3 runs to 12 residues. The V and J ends lost 5 bases and 14 bases respectively, with 16 bases between them.

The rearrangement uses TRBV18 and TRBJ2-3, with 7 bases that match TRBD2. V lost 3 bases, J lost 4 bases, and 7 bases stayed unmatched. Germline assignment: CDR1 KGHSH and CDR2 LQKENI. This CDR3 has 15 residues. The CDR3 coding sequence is TGTGCCAGCTCACCCGGCGGGAGTGGGGCAGATACGCAGTATTTT. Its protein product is CASSPGGSGADTQYF.

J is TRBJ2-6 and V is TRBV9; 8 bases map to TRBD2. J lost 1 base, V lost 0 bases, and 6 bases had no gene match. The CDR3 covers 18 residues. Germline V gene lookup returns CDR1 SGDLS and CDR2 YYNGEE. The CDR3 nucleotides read TGTGCCAGCAGCGTAGGCGGGGGGCGGTGGTCTGGGGCCAACGTCCTGACTTTC. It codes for CASSVGGGRWSGANVLTF.

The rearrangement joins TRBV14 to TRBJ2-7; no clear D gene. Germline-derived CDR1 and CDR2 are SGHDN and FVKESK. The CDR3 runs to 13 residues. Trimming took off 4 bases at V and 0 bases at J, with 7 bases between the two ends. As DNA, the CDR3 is TGTGCCAGCAGCCTTTCTGTCTCCTACGAGCAGTACTTC. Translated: CASSLSVSYEQYF.

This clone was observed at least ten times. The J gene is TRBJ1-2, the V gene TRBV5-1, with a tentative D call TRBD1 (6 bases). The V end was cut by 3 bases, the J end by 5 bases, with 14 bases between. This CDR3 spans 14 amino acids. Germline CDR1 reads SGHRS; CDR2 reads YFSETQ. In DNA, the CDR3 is TGCGCCAGCAGCTCAACAGGGATGGGGTATGGCTACACCTTC. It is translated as CASSSTGMGYGYTF.

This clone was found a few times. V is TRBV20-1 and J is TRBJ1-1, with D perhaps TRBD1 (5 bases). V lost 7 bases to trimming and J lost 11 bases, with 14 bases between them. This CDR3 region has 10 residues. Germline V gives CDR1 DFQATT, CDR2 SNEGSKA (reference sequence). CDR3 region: CSEGPAWAFF. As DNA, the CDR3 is TGCAGTGAGGGGCCTGCTTGGGCTTTCTTT.

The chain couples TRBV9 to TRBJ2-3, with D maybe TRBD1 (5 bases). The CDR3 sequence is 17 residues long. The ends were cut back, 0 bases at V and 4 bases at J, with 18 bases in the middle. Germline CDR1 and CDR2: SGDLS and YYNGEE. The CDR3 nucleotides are TGTGCCAGCAGCGTAGCTTCCCTGAGTTCAGGGTCAGATACGCAGTATTTT. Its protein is CASSVASLSSGSDTQYF.

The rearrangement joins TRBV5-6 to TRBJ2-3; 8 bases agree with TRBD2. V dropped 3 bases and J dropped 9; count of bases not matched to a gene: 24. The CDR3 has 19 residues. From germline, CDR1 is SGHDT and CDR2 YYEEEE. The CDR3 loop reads CASSSRIAGTHRDAATQYF. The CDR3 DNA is TGTGCCAGCAGCTCTCGGATAGCGGGGACCCACAGAGATGCCGCAACGCAGTATTTT.

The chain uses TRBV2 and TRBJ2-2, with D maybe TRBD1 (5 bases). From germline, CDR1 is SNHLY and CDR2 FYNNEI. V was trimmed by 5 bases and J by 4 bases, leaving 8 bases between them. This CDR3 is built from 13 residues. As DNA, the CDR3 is TGTGCCAGCAGTTTGACAGTCACCGGGGAGCTGTTTTTT. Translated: CASSLTVTGELFF. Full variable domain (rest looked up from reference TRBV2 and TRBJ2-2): EPEVTQTPSHQVTQMGQEVILRCVPISNHLYFYWYRQILGQKVEFLVSFYNNEISEKSEIFDDQFSVERPDGSNFTLKIRSTKLEDSAMYFCASSLTVTGELFFGEGSRLTVL.

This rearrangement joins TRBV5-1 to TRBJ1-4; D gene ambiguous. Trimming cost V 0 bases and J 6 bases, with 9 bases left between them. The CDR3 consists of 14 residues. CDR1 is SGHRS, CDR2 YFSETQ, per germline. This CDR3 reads CASSLAEIDEKLFF. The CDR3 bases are TGCGCCAGCAGCTTGGCGGAGATCGATGAAAAACTGTTTTTT. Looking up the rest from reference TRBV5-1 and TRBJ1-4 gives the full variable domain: KAGVTQTPRYLIKTRGQQVTLSCSPISGHRSVSWYQQTPGQGLQFLFEYFSETQRNKGNFPGRFSGRQFSNSRSEMNVSTLELGDSALYLCASSLAEIDEKLFFGSGTQLSVL.

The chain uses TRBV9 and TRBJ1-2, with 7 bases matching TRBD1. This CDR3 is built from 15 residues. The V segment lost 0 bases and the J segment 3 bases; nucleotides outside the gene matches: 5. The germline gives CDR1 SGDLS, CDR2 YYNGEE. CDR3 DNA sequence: TGTGCCAGCAGCGTAGACCCCGGGACAGACTATGGCTACACCTTC. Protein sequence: CASSVDPGTDYGYTF.

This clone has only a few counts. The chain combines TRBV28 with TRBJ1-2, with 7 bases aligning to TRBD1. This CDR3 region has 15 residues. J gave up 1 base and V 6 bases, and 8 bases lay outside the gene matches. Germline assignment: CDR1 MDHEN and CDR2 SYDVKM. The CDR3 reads CASRLDRVSNYGYTF. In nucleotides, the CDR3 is TGTGCCAGCAGGCTTGACAGGGTCAGTAACTATGGCTACACCTTC.